Below, 28 T cell receptor beta chains from the same sample are listed, as sequenced in a study of T cell responses to AZD1222 COVID-19 vaccine. Libraries were prepared by immunoSEQ multiplex PCR; TCRdb keeps only in-frame clonotypes and omits some of them. The sample carries about 180,000 clones, around 90% recorded once. Sequenced here: peripheral blood, sampled 28 days after the second AZD1222 dose. Receptors were obtained from an adult who received the AZD1222 COVID-19 vaccine.

This clone was seen a handful of times. The chain uses TRBV5-1 and TRBJ1-1; D uncertain. Between the trimmed V and J ends, which lost 3 bases and 1 base, there was a span of 16 bases. Germline V gene sequence: CDR1 SGHRS, CDR2 YFSETQ. The CDR3 totals 16 residues. CDR3 in amino acids: CASSSPTGRGNTEAFF. The CDR3 DNA follows: TGCGCCAGCAGCTCGCCGACGGGTCGGGGGAACACTGAAGCTTTCTTT.

This chain links TRBV6-2 or TRBV6-3 with TRBJ2-1; 10 nucleotides align to TRBD2. The CDR3 totals 15 residues. Trimming took 2 bases from V and 7 from J; bases not matched to a gene: 5. The germline CDR1 and CDR2 sequences are MNHEY and SVGEGT. In DNA, the CDR3 is TGTGCCAGCAGTTACAGGGCTAGCGGGGGAAATGAGCAGTTCTTC. It codes for CASSYRASGGNEQFF.

This chain uses TRBV6-6 with TRBJ1-3; D uncertain. V lost 5 bases, J lost 0 bases, and 11 bases lay in between. CDR1 and CDR2 from the germline V gene are MNHNY and SVGAGI (reference sequence). This CDR3 region has 15 residues. The CDR3 sequence: CASSATLGSGNTIYF. As DNA, the CDR3 is TGTGCCAGCAGTGCGACTCTAGGCTCTGGAAACACCATATATTTT.

The J gene is TRBJ1-2, the V gene TRBV5-5; 7 bases are shared with TRBD1. Germline CDR1 and CDR2: SGHKS and YYEKEE (reference sequence). The length of the CDR3 is 14 residues. The junction had 5 bases not matched to a gene; V was cut back by 4 bases and J by 2 bases. CDR3 protein: CASSPRQGNYGYTF. As DNA, the CDR3 is TGTGCCAGCAGCCCCCGACAGGGAAACTATGGCTACACCTTC.

This clone has a single count. This sample includes further DNA sequences coding for the same CDR3. V gene TRBV3-1 (or the pseudogene TRBV3-2) combines with J gene TRBJ2-7; D is uncertain. Between the trimmed V and J ends, which lost 3 bases and 2 bases, there was a span of 2 bases. This CDR3 comprises 11 residues. Germline lookup yields CDR1 LGHDT and CDR2 YNNKEL (reference sequence). CDR3 coding DNA: TGTGCCAGCAGCCACGCCTACGAGCAGTACTTC. Protein sequence: CASSHAYEQYF.

The J gene is TRBJ2-2, the V gene TRBV11-3, with 7 bases that match TRBD1. The V and J ends lost 5 bases and 4 bases, in that order; junction bases with no gene match: 7. The CDR3 spans 15 residues. From germline, CDR1 is SGHNT and CDR2 YENEEA. The CDR3 region is CASSPDRLGTGELFF. CDR3 nucleotides: TGTGCCAGCAGCCCGGACAGGTTGGGCACCGGGGAGCTGTTTTTT.

This rearrangement joins TRBV6-5 to TRBJ1-2; 10 bases are a match to TRBD1. V was pared by 7 bases and J by 4 bases, with 6 bases of the junction left unmatched. CDR3 length: 14 amino acids. Germline-derived CDR1 and CDR2 are MNHEY and SVGAGI. The CDR3 loop is CASKTGGFTYGYTF. In DNA, the CDR3 is TGTGCCAGCAAGACAGGGGGCTTTACCTATGGCTACACCTTC.

The gene calls are TRBV3-1 (or the pseudogene TRBV3-2) and TRBJ1-2, with D tentatively TRBD1 (6 bases). Trimming removed 3 bases at V and 8 bases at J, with 22 bases between. The CDR3 covers 16 residues. The V gene's germline CDR1 is LGHDT and CDR2 YNNKEL (reference sequence). CDR3: CASSHSGTLNLKGYTF. The DNA of the CDR3 is TGTGCCAGCAGCCATTCCGGGACATTGAATTTAAAGGGCTACACCTTC.

V is TRBV5-5 and J is TRBJ2-1; no definite D call. The CDR3 covers 17 residues. V lost 2 bases and J lost 0, with 15 bases in between. CDR1 is SGHKS and CDR2 is YYEKEE in the germline V gene (reference sequence). The CDR3 is CASSFLASGVSYNEQFF. CDR3 in DNA: TGTGCCAGCAGCTTCCTGGCCAGTGGCGTCTCCTACAATGAGCAGTTCTTC. The variable domain in full, completed from reference TRBV5-5 and TRBJ2-1, reads DAGVTQSPTHLIKTRGQQVTLRCSPISGHKSVSWYQQVLGQGPQFIFQYYEKEERGRGNFPDRFSARQFPNYSSELNVNALLLGDSALYLCASSFLASGVSYNEQFFGPGTRLTVL.

V gene TRBV5-1 combines with J gene TRBJ2-1; 10 bases agree with TRBD2. V lost 2 bases and J lost 4; bases outside the gene matches: 6. CDR3 length: 16 amino acids. In germline, CDR1 is SGHRS, CDR2 YFSETQ. The CDR3 region is CASSFSGTSAYNEQFF. The CDR3 DNA sequence: TGCGCCAGCAGCTTCTCCGGGACTAGCGCTTACAATGAGCAGTTCTTC.

This chain links TRBV6-5 with TRBJ1-5; D possibly corresponds to TRBD1 (5 bases). The length of the CDR3 is 13 residues. CDR1 MNHEY and CDR2 SVGAGI come from the germline V gene. V was trimmed by 7 bases and J by 4 bases, leaving 11 bases between them. CDR3 in amino acids: CASTGRGNQPQHF. CDR3 sequence (DNA): TGTGCCAGCACCGGAAGGGGAAATCAGCCCCAGCATTTT.

The chain has TRBV19 and TRBJ1-2; the match to TRBD1 covers 7 bases. The trim removed 3 bases at V and 3 bases at J, leaving 10 bases unmatched. From germline, CDR1 is LNHDA and CDR2 SQIVND (reference sequence). CDR3 length: 16 amino acids. The CDR3 DNA follows: TGTGCCAGTAGTATGGCACAGGGGAAGGGCTACTATGGCTACACCTTC. Amino acid sequence: CASSMAQGKGYYGYTF.

This chain uses TRBV21-1 with TRBJ2-4. TRBV21-1 is described as a pseudogene. The CDR3 length is 14 residues. The CDR3 reads CASSAKGRKNIQYF. The CDR3 coding sequence is TGTGCCAGCAGCGCGAAGGGACGGAAAAACATTCAGTACTTC.

The chain combines TRBV6-5 with TRBJ1-5; weak D call: TRBD1 (5 bases). Germline loops: CDR1 MNHEY, CDR2 SVGAGI. This CDR3 comprises 13 residues. Between the trimmed V and J ends, which lost 6 bases and 5 bases, there was a span of 11 bases. The CDR3 spells CASRGGGYQPQHF. The CDR3 DNA reads TGTGCCAGCAGAGGCGGGGGTTATCAGCCCCAGCATTTT.

The rearrangement joins TRBV11-2 to TRBJ2-1, with D maybe TRBD2 (6 bases). The CDR3 runs 14 residues. V was trimmed by 0 bases and J by 5 bases, leaving 8 bases between them. Germline CDR1 SGHAT, CDR2 FQNNGV. CDR3 residues: CASSLDRLDNEQFF. DNA of the CDR3: TGTGCCAGCAGCTTAGACCGACTAGACAATGAGCAGTTCTTC.

This clone was counted only a few times. Additional DNA sequences in this sample encode the identical CDR3. The rearrangement uses TRBV7-9 and TRBJ1-5; tentatively, D is TRBD1 (5 bases). V lost 3 bases and J 5 bases, leaving 5 bases between the germline ends. Germline lookup yields CDR1 SEHNR and CDR2 FQNEAQ (reference sequence). The CDR3 sequence is 12 residues long. The CDR3 nucleotides are TGTGCCAGCAGCTTGGGGGATCAGCCCCAGCATTTT. It yields the protein CASSLGDQPQHF.

The CDR3 region has the DNA TGTGCCAGCAGCTTAGAAAGCCGGGGGGAAGAGACCCAGTACTTC. It specifies CASSLESRGEETQYF. The rearrangement uses TRBV11-2 and TRBJ2-5, with 7 bases fitting TRBD2. CDR1 and CDR2 from the germline V gene are SGHAT and FQNNGV. V trimming: 0 bases; J trimming: 3 bases; junction bases outside the gene matches: 4. CDR3 size: 15 residues.

This clone has just a few counts. This chain links TRBV5-8 with TRBJ2-2; the match to TRBD2 covers 8 bases. Germline CDR1 SGHTS, CDR2 YDEGEE. This CDR3 region has 18 residues. J was trimmed by 3 bases and V by 4 bases; bases with no gene match: 14. In DNA, the CDR3 is TGTGCCAGCAGCCCGGGGACGGGAGGGCTAGAGGACACCGGGGAGCTGTTTTTT. Residues: CASSPGTGGLEDTGELFF.

V gene TRBV9 combines with J gene TRBJ2-2; the D gene is possibly TRBD2 (6 bases). Germline V lookup: CDR1 SGDLS, CDR2 YYNGEE. The CDR3 spans 16 residues. V shed 0 bases and J shed 3 bases, with 12 bases lying between them. In nucleotides, the CDR3 is TGTGCCAGCAGCGTAGGGGGGAGCGGGTACACCGGGGAGCTGTTTTTT. Translated: CASSVGGSGYTGELFF.

The gene calls are TRBV5-4 and TRBJ2-2, with a weak D call TRBD2 (5 bases). With 0 bases removed from V and 5 bases from J, the gap between germline ends came to 11 bases. The CDR3 contains 15 residues. Germline assignment: CDR1 SGHNT and CDR2 YYREEE (reference sequence). CDR3 residues: CASSLGGKSTGELFF. The DNA of the CDR3 is TGTGCCAGCAGCTTGGGAGGGAAATCGACCGGGGAGCTGTTTTTT.

In regard to this clone: Other DNA sequences in this sample translate to the same CDR3. V and J are TRBV18 and TRBJ2-2, with TRBD2 matching over 8 bases. The CDR3 has 16 amino acids. CDR1 and CDR2 from the germline V gene are KGHSH and LQKENI. Unmatched junction bases numbered 6, after V lost 3 bases and J lost 3 bases. The CDR3 sequence is CASSPRAGADTGELFF. The DNA of the CDR3 is TGTGCCAGCTCACCGCGAGCGGGAGCGGACACCGGGGAGCTGTTTTTT.

The chain is built from TRBV7-9 and TRBJ2-1, with 13 bases fitting TRBD2. Trimming at V came to 2 bases and at J to 7 bases, leaving 8 bases not matched to a gene. Germline values: CDR1 SEHNR, CDR2 FQNEAQ (reference sequence). The CDR3 loop spans 17 amino acids. The DNA for the CDR3 is TGTGCCAGCAGCTTATCAGGACTAGCGGGGGCGGGTAATGAGCAGTTCTTC. Protein: CASSLSGLAGAGNEQFF.

The V gene is TRBV27, the J gene TRBJ1-2; TRBD1 is a possible D gene (5 bases). Germline assignment: CDR1 MNHEY and CDR2 SMNVEV (reference sequence). V dropped 2 bases and J dropped 4 bases, with 14 bases sitting between them. The CDR3 length is 15 residues. The CDR3 bases are TGTGCCAGCAGTTTAGTGGGGGACGGCTCCTATGGCTACACCTTC. Translated, it gives CASSLVGDGSYGYTF.

The chain couples TRBV27 to TRBJ2-5; possible D gene TRBD2, 6 bases. The germline V and J ends were trimmed by 6 bases and 2 bases, with 13 bases remaining between them. Germline CDR1 and CDR2: MNHEY and SMNVEV (reference sequence). This CDR3 contains 14 residues. This CDR3 reads CASSQGLLQETQYF. The CDR3 coding sequence is TGTGCCAGCAGCCAGGGACTTTTACAAGAGACCCAGTACTTC.

This rearrangement joins TRBV5-1 to TRBJ2-1; the match to TRBD2 covers 9 bases. The CDR3 is 15 amino acids. The germline CDR1 and CDR2 sequences are SGHRS and YFSETQ. V was pared by 1 base and J by 7 bases, with 6 bases of the junction left unmatched. The CDR3 DNA sequence: TGCGCCAGCAGCTTGAGGTCTAGCGGGATGAATGAGCAGTTCTTC. Translation gives CASSLRSSGMNEQFF.

The V and J genes are TRBV10-3 and TRBJ2-3, with no clear D. Germline-derived CDR1 and CDR2 are ENHRY and SYGVKD. V was cut by 3 bases and J by 1 base, with 5 bases left in between. The CDR3 contains 13 residues. The DNA of the CDR3 is TGTGCCATCAGTGATGGTGGCACAGATACGCAGTATTTT. Translation: CAISDGGTDTQYF.

The V and J genes are TRBV4-1 and TRBJ2-7; a possible D gene is TRBD1 (5 bases). Per germline, CDR1 MGHRA and CDR2 YSYEKL. Deletions cut 1 base from V and 2 bases from J, with 15 bases between. The CDR3 has 16 residues. CDR3 DNA sequence: TGCGCCAGCAGCCAAGCAACCGGCGGCAGGGCCTACGAGCAGTACTTC. Protein sequence: CASSQATGGRAYEQYF.

This chain links TRBV4-3 with TRBJ1-1; 7 bases map to TRBD1. The CDR3 runs to 14 residues. Trimming removed 3 bases from V and 6 bases from J; junction bases left unmatched: 7. CDR1 is LGHNA, CDR2 YSLEER, per germline. The CDR3 DNA reads as TGCGCCAGCAGCCACGCCGACAGGGAGGCTGAAGCTTTCTTT. Its translation is CASSHADREAEAFF.